One sample yielded the 22 T cell receptor beta chains listed below, sequenced in a study of T cell changes during pregnancy in multiple sclerosis. Profiling relied on immunoSEQ multiplex PCR, and the TCRdb table lists in-frame clones only, not all of them. The sample lists approximately 68,000 clones; around 92% were seen once. The sequencing used peripheral blood, collected in the third trimester of pregnancy. These receptors were taken from a female donor in good health, enrolled as a control in a pregnancy study.

The chain joins TRBV18 to TRBJ1-3, with D unresolved. Deletions cut 0 bases from V and 0 bases from J, with 9 bases between. The germline V gene has CDR1 KGHSH and CDR2 LQKENI. The CDR3 loop spans 16 amino acids. The CDR3 bases are TGTGCCAGCTCACCACCGGGCCAGAACTCTGGAAACACCATATATTTT. This codes for CASSPPGQNSGNTIYF.

The chain has TRBV6-5 and TRBJ2-3; TRBD1 matches at 8 bases. Germline loops: CDR1 MNHEY, CDR2 SVGAGI. The CDR3 has 15 residues. Trimming at V came to 4 bases and at J to 2 bases, leaving 5 bases not matched to a gene. The CDR3 coding sequence is TGTGCCAGCAGTTCTCCGGACAGGGCCACAGATACGCAGTATTTT. This codes for CASSSPDRATDTQYF.

The chain links TRBV6-5 to TRBJ2-3, with D tentatively TRBD1 (6 bases). CDR1 and CDR2 from the germline V gene are MNHEY and SVGAGI. The CDR3 contains 15 residues. Trimming shortened V by 6 bases and J by 2 bases, and 15 bases separated the two germline ends. The CDR3 DNA is TGTGCCAGCAGGCCGGGACATTCAAACACAGATACGCAGTATTTT. Residues: CASRPGHSNTDTQYF.

This clone occurred once. The chain is built from TRBV6-6 and TRBJ2-5; possibly TRBD2 for D (6 bases). With 5 bases removed from V and 2 bases from J, the gap between germline ends came to 12 bases. The CDR3 is 14 residues long. Germline CDR1 MNHNY, CDR2 SVGAGI (reference sequence). The DNA for the CDR3 is TGTGCCAGCAGTCCCTCGGCGGGGCAAGAGACCCAGTACTTC. Translating it yields CASSPSAGQETQYF.

The chain recombines TRBV4-1 with TRBJ2-6; 11 positions match TRBD1. There are 19 residues in the CDR3. Germline loops: CDR1 MGHRA, CDR2 YSYEKL. J gave up 4 bases and V 4 bases, and 12 bases lay outside the gene matches. Written as DNA, the CDR3 is TGCGCCAGCAGCCCATGGACAGGGGGCGTCTACCGGGGGGCCAACGTCCTGACTTTC. It translates to CASSPWTGGVYRGANVLTF.

Here the CDR3 DNA reads TGCGCCAGCAGCTTGGGAGGCCAGCTATTGGGCTACACCTTC. Translation: CASSLGGQLLGYTF. The chain links TRBV5-1 to TRBJ1-2; unclear D gene. Trimming left V 0 bases short and J 8 bases short, with 14 bases between. Germline V CDR1 and CDR2: SGHRS, YFSETQ. CDR3 size: 14 residues.

The chain has TRBV19 and TRBJ1-2, with TRBD1 matching over 7 bases. CDR3 length: 13 amino acids. Germline assignment: CDR1 LNHDA and CDR2 SQIVND (reference sequence). The V gene end was trimmed by 6 bases and the J gene end by 4 bases; junction bases not matched to a gene: 5. The CDR3 bases are TGTGCCAGTAGCAAACAGGGGCCCTATGGCTACACCTTC. This encodes CASSKQGPYGYTF.

The chain combines TRBV5-4 with TRBJ2-3; D gene uncertain. Germline CDR1 and CDR2: SGHNT and YYREEE (reference sequence). This CDR3 is built from 13 residues. V shed 4 bases and J shed 1 base, with 7 bases lying between them. The CDR3 reads CASSPVGTDTQYF. The DNA for the CDR3 is TGTGCCAGCAGCCCGGTGGGCACAGATACGCAGTATTTT.

The chain uses TRBV5-6 and TRBJ1-1; 7 bases are a match to TRBD1. Germline trimming cut 0 bases from V and 1 base from J; bases unmatched to any gene: 6. Germline V lookup: CDR1 SGHDT, CDR2 YYEEEE. CDR3 size: 16 residues. The chain's CDR3 is CASSLEEGARNTEAFF. The CDR3 DNA follows: TGTGCCAGCAGCTTGGAGGAGGGGGCGCGGAACACTGAAGCTTTCTTT. The full variable domain, rest sourced from reference TRBV5-6 and TRBJ1-1, is DAGVTQSPTHLIKTRGQQVTLRCSPKSGHDTVSWYQQALGQGPQFIFQYYEEEERQRGNFPDRFSGHQFPNYSSELNVNALLLGDSALYLCASSLEEGARNTEAFFGQGTRLTVV.

This chain joins TRBV19 and TRBJ2-7; 7 bases align to TRBD2. The length of the CDR3 is 14 residues. The V and J ends lost 3 bases and 5 bases, in that order; junction bases with no gene match: 7. Germline loops: CDR1 LNHDA, CDR2 SQIVND (reference sequence). CDR3 sequence: CASSIMAGDDEQYF. The CDR3, as DNA: TGTGCCAGTAGTATTATGGCGGGAGACGACGAGCAGTACTTC.

The rearrangement joins TRBV13 to TRBJ1-4; TRBD1 agrees at 10 bases. The CDR3 sequence is 15 residues long. The V gene's germline CDR1 is PRHDT and CDR2 FYEKMQ (reference sequence). Trimming took 4 bases from V and 3 from J; bases not matched to a gene: 2. Written as DNA, the CDR3 is TGTGCCAGCAGCTCCGGACAGGGGGCTAATGAAAAACTGTTTTTT. Residues: CASSSGQGANEKLFF.

The chain couples TRBV6-5 to TRBJ1-1; 8 nucleotides align to TRBD1. V was pared by 4 bases and J by 1 base, with 2 bases of the junction left unmatched. Germline assignment: CDR1 MNHEY and CDR2 SVGAGI. This CDR3 has 14 amino acids. Here the CDR3 DNA reads TGTGCCAGCAGTTTTGGACAGGGGAACACTGAAGCTTTCTTT. Its protein is CASSFGQGNTEAFF.

The V call is TRBV25-1, the J call TRBJ2-7, with TRBD1 matching 9 bases. CDR1 MGHDK and CDR2 SYGVNS come from the germline V gene. This CDR3 spans 14 amino acids. Trimming at V came to 8 bases and at J to 4 bases, leaving 9 bases not matched to a gene. CDR3 sequence: CASASGTGKYEQYF. In DNA form, the CDR3 reads TGTGCCAGCGCGTCCGGGACAGGGAAATACGAGCAGTACTTC.

The chain employs TRBV13 and TRBJ1-1; the match to TRBD1 covers 8 bases. The CDR3 runs 16 residues. Germline V gives CDR1 PRHDT, CDR2 FYEKMQ (reference sequence). The V segment lost 0 bases and the J segment 3 bases; nucleotides outside the gene matches: 6. CDR3 sequence: CASSLGQGAIYTEAFF. The CDR3 DNA reads as TGTGCCAGCAGCTTAGGGCAGGGGGCAATATACACTGAAGCTTTCTTT.

J is TRBJ1-1 and V is TRBV6-6, with D unclear. The CDR3 contains 14 residues. Trimming cost V 2 bases and J 6 bases, with 13 bases left between them. Germline V gene lookup returns CDR1 MNHNY and CDR2 SVGAGI (reference sequence). The CDR3 coding sequence is TGTGCCAGCAGTTACCGTTTAGCGACCGCTGAAGCTTTCTTT. This codes for CASSYRLATAEAFF.

V gene TRBV30 combines with J gene TRBJ2-5, with D perhaps TRBD1 (5 bases). The CDR3 loop spans 16 amino acids. Trimming took 0 bases from V and 3 from J, leaving 17 bases between them. Germline V gene sequence: CDR1 GTSNPN, CDR2 SVGIG (reference sequence). CDR3 nucleotide sequence: TGTGCCTGGAGTGTACGGAACAGGTTATGGAAAGAGACCCAGTACTTC. It encodes CAWSVRNRLWKETQYF.

V gene TRBV7-2 combines with J gene TRBJ2-2; 11 nucleotides agree with TRBD1. In germline, CDR1 is SGHTA, CDR2 FQGNSA. V lost 8 bases and J lost 4; bases outside the gene matches: 6. There are 15 residues in the CDR3. DNA for the CDR3: TGTGCCAGCTTGGACAGGGGGCCGGGCACCGGGGAGCTGTTTTTT. This translates into CASLDRGPGTGELFF.

The chain couples TRBV15 to TRBJ1-2; 9 positions agree with TRBD1. V shed 1 base and J 5 bases; nucleotides not matched to a gene: 8. Germline loops: CDR1 LNHNV, CDR2 YYDKDF (reference sequence). This CDR3 has 16 residues. In DNA form, the CDR3 reads TGTGCCACCAGCAGAGCGGGACAGGGAGTGTCGTATGGCTACACCTTC. Translating it yields CATSRAGQGVSYGYTF.

The chain has TRBV5-6 and TRBJ2-7; 8 nucleotides agree with TRBD1. Germline CDR1 SGHDT, CDR2 YYEEEE. The CDR3 is 14 residues long. Trimming removed 1 base from V and 3 bases from J; junction bases left unmatched: 3. The CDR3 DNA is TGTGCCAGCAGCTTGCAAGACAGGGGCTACGAGCAGTACTTC. Translating it yields CASSLQDRGYEQYF.

V is TRBV7-2 and J is TRBJ2-1; TRBD1 matches 7 bases. CDR1 and CDR2 from the germline V gene are SGHTA and FQGNSA. The CDR3 covers 13 residues. J lost 7 bases, V lost 1 base, and 1 base had no gene match. The CDR3 loop reads CASSLVTGNEQFF. For the CDR3, the DNA is TGTGCCAGCAGCTTAGTGACAGGGAATGAGCAGTTCTTC.

The CDR3 DNA sequence: TGTGCCAGCAGCGTAGCTATGGTGGGGCGGGGTCGGGACGAGCAGTACTTC. This translates into CASSVAMVGRGRDEQYF. This sequence joins TRBV9 and TRBJ2-7; a possible D gene is TRBD2 (6 bases). V was cut by 0 bases and J by 5 bases, with 21 bases left in between. This CDR3 has 17 residues. From germline, CDR1 is SGDLS and CDR2 YYNGEE.

The V and J genes are TRBV30 and TRBJ2-7; 11 bases agree with TRBD2. Unmatched junction bases numbered 8, after V lost 3 bases and J lost 4 bases. The length of the CDR3 is 15 residues. Germline assignment: CDR1 GTSNPN and CDR2 SVGIG (reference sequence). In DNA, the CDR3 is TGTGCCTGGAGCTTGGGGCTAGCGGGAGGATACGAGCAGTACTTC. This gives the protein CAWSLGLAGGYEQYF.